This T cell receptor (beta chain) was identified during a study of shared clonotypes between healthy human individuals. Regarding the study as a whole: In having few donors, the study represented limited genetic and exposure-history diversity.

Comments on this clone: Its cognate antigen is unknown.

Trimming at V came to 7 bases and at J to 4 bases, leaving 5 bases not matched to a gene. The germline V gene encodes CDR1 MNHNS and CDR2 SASEGT. The CDR3 runs 15 residues. Execution of the assay was at deep level. Per sorted-subset replicate PCR, input was about 180 ng DNA, representing around 29,000 T cell genomes. This table comes from immunoSEQ multiplex PCR, and its TCRdb copy is limited to in-frame clones, with some not included. The sample comprises approximately 530,000 clones, about 96% of which are singletons, and approximately 0.06% rests with the top ten. The receptor comes from a woman aged 25 to 45 in good health. This sequence joins TRBV6-1 and TRBJ2-2; 11 bases map to TRBD2. The specimen was naive CD4+ T cells sorted from blood. Regarding subset: CD45RA+ positively selected. CDR3 sequence: CASKLAGDLTGELFF. DNA of the CDR3: TGTGCCAGCAAACTAGCGGGAGACCTCACCGGGGAGCTGTTTTTT.